A selection of T cell receptor beta chains follows, all from one sample in a study of blood T cell repertoires in COVID-19. Repertoires were generated with immunoSEQ multiplex PCR, while TCRdb's copy carries only in-frame clones and drops some. The sample consists of some 490,000 clones, about 88% of them appearing once. Specimen: PBMCs or T cells enriched from blood (not recorded which). These receptors were obtained from a woman aged 60-75 years who had recovered from COVID-19. Both conserved end residues are part of each CDR3. The D gene is left open where the match is weak. Clone sizes are given selectively: once, few, many, or a class where the clone is expanded.

>TRBJ2-1|.|.|TRBV9
TGTGCCAGCAGCGTAGAACAGGGTTTCGGCCTTGAGCAGTTCTTC
CASSVEQGFGLEQFF
>TRBJ1-6|once|.|TRBV7-8
TGTGCCAGCAGCTTAGGGGTAGGGGCCTCAAGCTCCTATAATTCACCCCTCCACTTT
CASSLGVGASSSYNSPLHF
>TRBJ2-1|.|.|TRBV2
TGTGCCAGCAGCCACCCAAAGGGACTAGTGTTCTCAGGGGGGGATGAGCAGTTCTTC
CASSHPKGLVFSGGDEQFF
>TRBJ1-3|.|.|TRBV2
TGTGCCGGAACCGGGACTCTGAACACCATATATTTT
CAGTGTLNTIYF
>TRBJ2-3|.|TRBD2|TRBV30
TGTGCCTTTGGGACTAGCGGGGCCTTCACAGATACGCAGTATTTT
CAFGTSGAFTDTQYF
>TRBJ2-7|few|TRBD1|TRBV29-1
TGCAGCGGATTGGGACAGGGGGTGCCCTACGAGCAGTACTTC
CSGLGQGVPYEQYF
>TRBJ2-6|once|TRBD1|TRBV13
TGTGCCAGCAGCGTGACAGGGGTTGTGGGGGCCAACGTCCTGACTTTC
CASSVTGVVGANVLTF
>TRBJ1-2|.|TRBD1|TRBV5-1
TGCGCCAGCAGCTTGGATGGACAGGGAGTCACAGGCTACACCTTC
CASSLDGQGVTGYTF
>TRBJ1-2|.|.|TRBV10-3
TGTGCCATCAGTAGACAGGCATCGTATGGCTACACCTTC
CAISRQASYGYTF
>TRBJ1-5|few|.|TRBV12-5
TGTGCTAGTGGTTTAGGGGCATCACCCAGTCAGCCCCAGCATTTT
CASGLGASPSQPQHF
>TRBJ2-7|.|TRBD2|TRBV11-2
TGTGCCAGCAGGGGGACTAGCGGGGGGCCCGAAACACGCTACGAGCAGTACTTC
CASRGTSGGPETRYEQYF
>TRBJ2-2|.|.|TRBV6-5
TGTGCCAGCAAGTTGACAGAGACGAACACCGGGGAGCTGTTTTTT
CASKLTETNTGELFF
>TRBJ1-6|.|.|TRBV10-3
TGTGCCATCAGTGCGTTACAGAATAATTCACCCCTCCACTTT
CAISALQNNSPLHF
>TRBJ2-2|once|TRBD1|TRBV4-1
TGCGCCAGCAGCCAATTGTGGACAGGGGGAGCCGGGGAGCTGTTTTTT
CASSQLWTGGAGELFF
>TRBJ1-2|.|.|TRBV11-2
TGTGCCAGCAGCTTGGGGGGGGGCCTCTATGGCTACACCTTC
CASSLGGGLYGYTF
>TRBJ2-3|once|.|TRBV4-2
TGTGCCAGCAGCCAAGATTCGGGGAGCTCAGATACGCAGTATTTT
CASSQDSGSSDTQYF
>TRBJ2-1|many|TRBD1|TRBV11-2
TGTGCCAGCAGCCCAGTGACAGGGTCCTTACGGAATGAGCAGTTCTTC
CASSPVTGSLRNEQFF
>TRBJ1-2|.|.|TRBV7-8
TGTGCCAGCAGCTTACAGGGGAGCCTCAACTATGGCTACACCTTC
CASSLQGSLNYGYTF
>TRBJ2-7|.|.|TRBV2
TGTGCCAGCAGTCAGGGCCTTTACGAGCAGTACTTC
CASSQGLYEQYF
>TRBJ1-1|.|.|TRBV20-1
TGCAGTGCTAGTCGACAGCCAATGAACACTGAAGCTTTCTTT
CSASRQPMNTEAFF
>TRBJ2-3|few|.|TRBV14
TGTGCCAGCAGCCAAGTTGACGCGGGGCCCTTCACAGATACGCAGTATTTT
CASSQVDAGPFTDTQYF
>TRBJ1-5|.|.|TRBV19
TGTGCCAGTAATGTACAGGGTAAGGGTCAGCCCCAGCATTTT
CASNVQGKGQPQHF
>TRBJ2-5|once|TRBD2|TRBV7-6
TGTGCCAGCAGCTCGCCACGACTAGCAGAAGAGACCCAGTACTTC
CASSSPRLAEETQYF
>TRBJ1-4|.|.|TRBV5-1
TGCGCCAGCAGCAACAGGGCAACTACTAATGAAAAACTGTTTTTT
CASSNRATTNEKLFF
>TRBJ2-1|.|TRBD2|TRBV7-6
TGTGCCAGCAGCCCTACGGGACTAGTAGCCGGTTACAATGAGCAGTTCTTC
CASSPTGLVAGYNEQFF
>TRBJ2-3|.|.|TRBV5-1
TGCGCCAGCAGCTTGCAGCCACTAGGCACAGATACGCAGTATTTT
CASSLQPLGTDTQYF
>TRBJ2-7|.|.|TRBV7-9
TGTGCCAGCAGCCGACAGGCCTACGAGCAGTACTTC
CASSRQAYEQYF
>TRBJ2-3|.|TRBD1|TRBV5-1
TGCGCCAGCAGCCGAGATGACAGGGGAGGCACAGATACGCAGTATTTT
CASSRDDRGGTDTQYF
>TRBJ1-1|.|TRBD1|TRBV10-3
TGTGCCACCGGCACCGGGACAGGGGACACTGAAGCTTTCTTT
CATGTGTGDTEAFF
>TRBJ1-2|.|TRBD1|TRBV5-6
TGTGCCAGCAGCTGGGGGGACAGGGCCTATGGCTACACCTTC
CASSWGDRAYGYTF
>TRBJ1-2|.|.|TRBV28
TGTGCCAGCTCGTTAGGGGCTATCGGGGGCTATGGCTACACCTTC
CASSLGAIGGYGYTF
>TRBJ1-2|.|.|TRBV5-1
TGCGCCAGCAGCGTCGAATTGTTGACAAGCAACTATGGCTACACCTTC
CASSVELLTSNYGYTF
>TRBJ2-5|.|.|TRBV19
TGTGCCAGTACCTCAACCGGGCGGGGACAGATCACTGAGACCCAGTACTTC
CASTSTGRGQITETQYF
>TRBJ2-7|.|TRBD2|TRBV7-8
TGTGCCAGCAGCGGGGGGGGAGGGAACTACGAGCAGTACTTC
CASSGGGGNYEQYF
>TRBJ1-5|.|TRBD1|TRBV30
TGTGCCTGGAGTGTACAGGGGCATCAGCCCCAGCATTTT
CAWSVQGHQPQHF
>TRBJ1-1|.|TRBD1|TRBV27
TGTGCCAGCAGTTCGGACAGGATGAACACTGAAGCTTTCTTT
CASSSDRMNTEAFF
>TRBJ1-4|.|.|TRBV19
TGTGCCACCTCCAGGTTGGGAGGGAATGAAAAACTGTTTTTT
CATSRLGGNEKLFF
>TRBJ2-3|.|.|TRBV5-1
TGCGCCAGCAGCTCAGGGCTCAGCACAGATACGCAGTATTTT
CASSSGLSTDTQYF
>TRBJ1-3|.|.|TRBV5-1
TGCGCCAGCAGCGTGGGACAACCCTACTCTGGAAACACCATATATTTT
CASSVGQPYSGNTIYF
>TRBJ2-2|once|.|TRBV19
TGTGCCAGTAGTCGCGCGCTTAACACCGGGGAGCTGTTTTTT
CASSRALNTGELFF
>TRBJ1-1|.|.|TRBV29-1
TGCAGCGTTGGGATGGGGGGGAACACTGAAGCTTTCTTT
CSVGMGGNTEAFF
>TRBJ1-5|.|.|TRBV28
TGTGCCAGCAGTTTCTCGGGGGGAGGACAGCCCCAGCATTTT
CASSFSGGGQPQHF
>TRBJ1-5|.|.|TRBV2
TGTGCCAGCAGTGGAGGCCCCAATCAGCCCCAGCATTTT
CASSGGPNQPQHF
>TRBJ2-5|.|.|TRBV2
TGTGCCAGCACCGGACACCTACAAGAGACCCAGTACTTC
CASTGHLQETQYF
>TRBJ2-3|.|TRBD2|TRBV5-6
TGTGCCAGCAGCTTCGGGACTAGCACTCTAGGTACGCAGTATTTT
CASSFGTSTLGTQYF
>TRBJ2-3|once|TRBD2|TRBV5-1
TGCGCCAGCAGCTTGGCACTAGCGGGCACAGATACGCAGTATTTT
CASSLALAGTDTQYF
>TRBJ1-3|.|.|TRBV5-1
TGCGCCAGCAGTCGTGCAGGGCCTGGCTCTGGAAACACCATATATTTT
CASSRAGPGSGNTIYF
>TRBJ2-1|.|.|TRBV12-3/TRBV12-4
TGTGCCAGCAGTTTGGGGGGAAATGAGCAGTTCTTC
CASSLGGNEQFF
>TRBJ1-5|once|.|TRBV4-1
TGCGCCAGCAGCCAATGGACTTTGAATCAGCCCCAGCATTTT
CASSQWTLNQPQHF
>TRBJ1-5|few|TRBD1|TRBV7-9
TGTGCCAGCAGCTTAGGGACAGGGCGTTCCAATCAGCCCCAGCATTTT
CASSLGTGRSNQPQHF
>TRBJ2-2|.|TRBD2|TRBV7-6
TGTGCCAGCAGCTTAATCCTAGCGGGGGGTAACACCGGGGAGCTGTTTTTT
CASSLILAGGNTGELFF
>TRBJ2-3|.|.|TRBV5-1
TGCGCCAGCACCGGGATAGATACGCAGTATTTT
CASTGIDTQYF
>TRBJ1-2|.|TRBD1|TRBV7-9
TGTGCCAGCAGCTCAACGGACAGGGCGGTTGGGGGCTACACCTTC
CASSSTDRAVGGYTF
>TRBJ1-1|.|.|TRBV29-1
TGCAGCGTTGTCCCGTCTGGCCGAGCTTTCTTT
CSVVPSGRAFF